There are a few counts of the clone carrying this T cell receptor (beta chain). Its cognate antigen is unknown. This table comes from immunoSEQ multiplex PCR, and its TCRdb copy is limited to in-frame clones, with some not included. The data contain 1,200 or so clones, roughly 69% of them seen just once; the ten biggest clones take up approximately 15%. Regarding time point: pre-treatment baseline. Immune-effector memory T cells were defined as CD3+ CD4- CD8+ CD45RA- CD45RO-high CD27- CCR7-. This sample is part of a study of blood T cell dynamics during melanoma immunotherapy. Study-level results: The most clonal sorted CD8+ subset, immune-effector cells, was closest to cell-free DNA CDR3 sequences.

Sequencing used CD8+ T cells from blood, obtained from a patient treated with checkpoint blockade. This sequence was found in a human donor with melanoma.

The DNA for the CDR3 is TGCGCCAGCAGCTTGGAGACCGCCACTCCAGAGACCCAGTACTTC. Its protein is CASSLETATPETQYF. The V and J genes are TRBV5-1 and TRBJ2-5; no clear D. Germline loops: CDR1 SGHRS, CDR2 YFSETQ. This CDR3 comprises 15 residues. V shed 0 bases and J shed 4 bases, with 13 bases lying between them.